This section outlines one T cell receptor (beta chain) sequence together with its context. From germline, CDR1 is LNHDA and CDR2 SQIVND (reference sequence). The CDR3 sequence is 15 residues long. V dropped 5 bases and J dropped 1 base, with 14 bases sitting between them. The data derive from a study of blood T cell repertoires in COVID-19. Study summary: Italy, Spain and the United States were the sources of the convalescent and acute COVID-19 samples. T cells, B-cell-depleted T cells, or PBMCs supplied cDNA or gDNA.

Measured with immunoSEQ multiplex PCR; TCRdb has only the in-frame clones, and not every one. The sample holds approximately 140,000 clones, around 81% seen once. The chain carries TRBV19 and TRBJ1-2; D call uncertain. Specimen: peripheral blood. The receptor comes from a woman between 40 and 50 years old with active or convalescent COVID-19. The CDR3 loop reads CASSPIGGINYGYTF. CDR3 in DNA: TGTGCCAGTAGTCCCATCGGAGGGATTAACTATGGCTACACCTTC. The variable domain in full, completed from reference TRBV19 and TRBJ1-2, reads DGGITQSPKYLFRKEGQNVTLSCEQNLNHDAMYWYRQDPGQGLRLIYYSQIVNDFQKGDIAEGYSVSREKKESFPLTVTSAQKNPTAFYLCASSPIGGINYGYTFGSGTRLTVV.